The TCR beta chain under discussion was sequenced for a study of cytomegalovirus exposure and HLA in healthy donors. Trimming shortened V by 1 base and J by 3 bases, and 12 bases separated the two germline ends. The germline V gene encodes CDR1 MNHEY and CDR2 SMNVEV (reference sequence). The CDR3 length is 15 residues. PCR primers comprised 60 Vbeta and 13 Jbeta primers. Data came from immunoSEQ multiplex PCR; TCRdb stores just in-frame clones and leaves some out. This table holds some 170,000 clones, 70% found once. Notes on this clone: Its cognate antigen is unknown.

General study results and limits: Cytomegalovirus association was listed for about 150 TCR beta chains.

The TCR sequence derives from a man aged 18 to 30 in good health and CMV-seropositive. The chain couples TRBV27 to TRBJ1-1; maybe TRBD1 (5 bases). The specimen sequenced was PBMCs. The CDR3 sequence: CASSLLRGVDTEAFF. The CDR3 nucleotides read TGTGCCAGCAGTTTATTAAGGGGTGTGGACACTGAAGCTTTCTTT.